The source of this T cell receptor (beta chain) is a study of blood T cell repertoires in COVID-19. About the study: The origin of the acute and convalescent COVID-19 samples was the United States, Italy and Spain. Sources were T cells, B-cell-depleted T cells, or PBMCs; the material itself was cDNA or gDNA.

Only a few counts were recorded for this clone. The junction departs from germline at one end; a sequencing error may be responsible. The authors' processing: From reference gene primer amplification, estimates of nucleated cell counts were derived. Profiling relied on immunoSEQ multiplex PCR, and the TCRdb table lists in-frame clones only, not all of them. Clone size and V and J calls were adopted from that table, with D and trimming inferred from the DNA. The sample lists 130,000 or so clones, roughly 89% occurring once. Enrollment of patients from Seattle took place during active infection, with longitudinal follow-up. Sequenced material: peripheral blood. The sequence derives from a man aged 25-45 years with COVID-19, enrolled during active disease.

CDR3 sequence: CASSPIGLAAYEQYF. CDR3 in DNA: TGTGCTAGCAGCCCAATTGGACTAGCGGCCTACGAGCAGTACTTC. V gene TRBV7-7 combines with J gene TRBJ2-7, with 10 nucleotides matching TRBD2. This CDR3 is 15 amino acids long. From germline, CDR1 is SSHAT and CDR2 FNYEAQ (reference sequence). Variable domain in full (rest from reference TRBV7-7 and TRBJ2-7): GAGVSQSPRYKVTKRGQDVTLRCDPISSHATLYWYQQALGQGPEFLTYFNYEAQPDKSGLPSDRFSAERPEGSISTLTIQRTEQRDSAMYRCASSPIGLAAYEQYFGPGTRLTVT.